A selection of T cell receptor beta chains follows, all from one sample in a study of T cell responses to AZD1222 COVID-19 vaccine. The repertoire was sequenced with immunoSEQ multiplex PCR; TCRdb's copy has only in-frame clones and lacks some. The sample carries over 60,000 clones, 88% recorded once. The sample in question was peripheral blood, obtained 28 days after the second dose of the MenACWY control vaccine. The receptors shown here come from an adult who received the MenACWY meningococcal vaccine as a control. Both conserved end residues are part of each CDR3. The D gene is left open where the match is weak. Clone size appears in some rows only: once, few, many, or a class for an expanded clone.

-,TRBJ2-2,TRBV12-3/TRBV12-4,-,CATSAAGELFF,TGTGCCACCTCCGCGGCCGGGGAGCTGTTTTTT
-,TRBJ2-1,TRBV19,-,CASSFYPGVPRVGQFF,TGTGCCAGTAGTTTCTACCCCGGGGTTCCTCGGGTGGGGCAGTTCTTC
-,TRBJ2-2,TRBV5-8,TRBD1,CASSRDRGPGGELFF,TGTGCCAGCAGCCGGGACAGGGGGCCGGGCGGGGAGCTGTTTTTT
-,TRBJ1-6,TRBV6-1,-,CASSESGEDSPLHF,TGTGCCAGCAGTGAATCCGGGGAGGATTCACCCCTCCACTTT
-,TRBJ2-7,TRBV5-5,TRBD1,CASSLGSGGVYEQYF,TGTGCCAGCAGCTTGGGATCAGGGGGCGTCTACGAGCAGTACTTC
-,TRBJ2-1,TRBV10-2,-,CASSEGRQGSSYNEQFF,TGCGCCAGCAGTGAAGGTCGGCAGGGGAGCTCCTACAATGAGCAGTTCTTC
-,TRBJ1-4,TRBV28,-,CASSLWQSANEKLFF,TGTGCCAGCAGTTTATGGCAGTCGGCTAATGAAAAACTGTTTTTT
-,TRBJ1-5,TRBV3-1/TRBV3-2,-,CASSQGGAGKGNQPQHF,TGTGCCAGCAGCCAAGGGGGTGCAGGGAAGGGCAATCAGCCCCAGCATTTT
-,TRBJ1-5,TRBV24-1,-,CATSDLAANQPQHF,TGTGCCACCAGTGATTTGGCGGCTAATCAGCCCCAGCATTTT
-,TRBJ2-1,TRBV9,TRBD1,CASSVALGTGVSEQFF,TGTGCCAGCAGCGTAGCGCTCGGGACAGGGGTGAGTGAGCAGTTCTTC
-,TRBJ1-2,TRBV28,-,CASSFSTQGDIVYGYTF,TGTGCCAGCAGTTTTTCGACACAGGGTGATATTGTTTATGGCTACACCTTC
once,TRBJ1-3,TRBV10-3,-,CAISANPGPSSGNTIYF,TGTGCCATCAGTGCCAACCCGGGACCGAGCTCTGGAAACACCATATATTTT
-,TRBJ2-5,TRBV3-1/TRBV3-2,TRBD2,CASSLAGEAETQYF,TGTGCCAGCAGCCTAGCGGGAGAAGCGGAGACCCAGTACTTC
-,TRBJ2-7,TRBV7-2,-,CASSLGASETYEQYF,TGTGCCAGCAGCTTAGGGGCTAGCGAGACCTACGAGCAGTACTTC
-,TRBJ2-1,TRBV7-2,-,CASSLTHQGYNEQFF,TGTGCCAGCAGCTTAACCCACCAGGGGTACAATGAGCAGTTCTTC
-,TRBJ2-7,TRBV9,TRBD1,CASSVGTGVHEQYF,TGTGCCAGCAGCGTAGGGACAGGGGTGCACGAGCAGTACTTC
-,TRBJ2-7,TRBV18,TRBD1,CASSSATGAEQYF,TGTGCCAGCTCGTCAGCAACAGGGGCCGAGCAGTACTTC
-,TRBJ1-2,TRBV19,-,CASSIKSERGYGYTF,TGTGCCAGTAGTATAAAGAGCGAACGGGGCTATGGCTACACCTTC
-,TRBJ2-2,TRBV30,TRBD1,CAWSTGDVTGELFF,TGTGCCTGGTCGACAGGGGACGTTACCGGGGAGCTGTTTTTT
-,TRBJ1-5,TRBV24-1,-,CATSETAGVSNQPQHF,TGTGCCACCAGTGAGACGGCAGGGGTTAGCAATCAGCCCCAGCATTTT
once,TRBJ2-2,TRBV19,TRBD2,CASNAGLAGGLTGELFF,TGTGCCAGTAATGCTGGGCTAGCGGGAGGGTTGACCGGGGAGCTGTTTTTT
-,TRBJ1-1,TRBV5-1,-,CASRASDSHTEAFF,TGCGCCAGCAGAGCATCAGACAGCCACACTGAAGCTTTCTTT
-,TRBJ1-6,TRBV12-3/TRBV12-4,-,CASSLERSPLHF,TGTGCCAGCAGTTTGGAGAGATCACCCCTCCACTTT
-,TRBJ1-2,TRBV3-1/TRBV3-2,-,CASSRRGYGYTF,TGTGCCAGCAGCCGGAGGGGCTATGGCTACACCTTC
-,TRBJ1-2,TRBV19,-,CASSYPAGLGYTF,TGTGCCAGTAGTTACCCCGCGGGGCTTGGCTACACCTTC
-,TRBJ2-7,TRBV5-1,-,CASSLDFGREFLDEQYF,TGCGCCAGCAGCTTGGATTTTGGCAGGGAGTTTTTGGACGAGCAGTACTTC
few,TRBJ1-3,TRBV6-5,TRBD1,CASSRDSRFGNTIYF,TGTGCCAGCAGCCGGGACAGTAGATTTGGAAACACCATATATTTT
-,TRBJ2-2,TRBV12-3/TRBV12-4,-,CASSSQGTGELFF,TGTGCCAGCAGTTCCCAGGGGACCGGGGAGCTGTTTTTT
once,TRBJ2-7,TRBV5-5,-,CASSLGVSYEQYF,TGTGCCAGCAGCTTGGGGGTCTCCTACGAGCAGTACTTC
once,TRBJ1-6,TRBV25-1,-,CASSEWLVGSPLHF,TGTGCCAGCAGTGAATGGCTGGTGGGTTCACCCCTCCACTTT
-,TRBJ2-7,TRBV30,-,CAWSEQSYEQYF,TGTGCCTGGAGTGAACAGAGCTACGAGCAGTACTTC
-,TRBJ2-2,TRBV29-1,TRBD1,CSVVGQGNTGELFF,TGCAGCGTTGTTGGACAGGGGAACACCGGGGAGCTGTTTTTT
once,TRBJ2-5,TRBV5-1,-,CASIHGGDLGETQYF,TGCGCCAGCATACATGGAGGGGACCTAGGAGAGACCCAGTACTTC
-,TRBJ1-6,TRBV3-1/TRBV3-2,-,CASSQGMNSPLHF,TGTGCCAGCAGCCAAGGGATGAATTCACCCCTCCACTTT
once,TRBJ2-4,TRBV7-8,-,CASSPRGKNIQYF,TGTGCCAGCAGCCCCCGGGGTAAAAACATTCAGTACTTC
-,TRBJ1-5,TRBV6-5,-,CASSYPTGPHQPQHF,TGTGCCAGCAGTTACCCGACAGGACCGCATCAGCCCCAGCATTTT
-,TRBJ2-7,TRBV9,-,CASSVGGRGSYEQYF,TGTGCCAGCAGCGTAGGGGGGCGGGGCTCCTACGAGCAGTACTTC
-,TRBJ1-1,TRBV10-1,-,CASSSGQMGAEAFF,TGCGCCAGCAGTTCGGGACAAATGGGCGCTGAAGCTTTCTTT
-,TRBJ1-4,TRBV18,-,CASSQGLTNEKLFF,TGTGCCAGCTCGCAGGGTTTAACTAATGAAAAACTGTTTTTT
-,TRBJ2-3,TRBV11-3,-,CASSLGPSTDTQYF,TGTGCCAGCAGCTTAGGCCCCAGCACAGATACGCAGTATTTT
few,TRBJ2-7,TRBV29-1,TRBD2,CSVKAGGTSYEQYF,TGCAGCGTTAAAGCGGGAGGGACCTCCTACGAGCAGTACTTC
-,TRBJ1-2,TRBV2,TRBD1,CASSPQGADYGYTF,TGTGCCAGCAGTCCCCAGGGGGCGGACTATGGCTACACCTTC
-,TRBJ2-2,TRBV5-1,TRBD2,CASSEGLAGMVTGELFF,TGCGCCAGCAGCGAGGGACTAGCGGGAATGGTCACCGGGGAGCTGTTTTTT
-,TRBJ2-3,TRBV24-1,TRBD1,CATSDFLETGVTDTQYF,TGTGCCACCAGTGATTTCTTGGAGACAGGGGTCACAGATACGCAGTATTTT
-,TRBJ2-1,TRBV4-3,TRBD2,CASSPPTSGGLGEQFF,TGCGCCAGCAGCCCACCTACTAGCGGGGGCCTGGGAGAGCAGTTCTTC
-,TRBJ2-7,TRBV4-1,-,CASSQGTANEQYF,TGCGCCAGCAGCCAAGGGACAGCAAACGAGCAGTACTTC
-,TRBJ1-6,TRBV7-9,TRBD1,CASSDRVGSPLHF,TGTGCCAGCAGCGACAGGGTCGGGTCACCCCTCCACTTT
-,TRBJ2-3,TRBV6-2/TRBV6-3,TRBD2,CASSYSSLAGVSDTQYF,TGTGCCAGCAGTTACTCGAGTCTAGCGGGAGTTTCAGATACGCAGTATTTT
-,TRBJ2-2,TRBV7-9,TRBD2,CASSLTSVRTGELFF,TGTGCCAGCAGTCTAACTAGCGTGCGCACCGGGGAGCTGTTTTTT
-,TRBJ1-2,TRBV6-5,TRBD1,CASSSQGGYYTF,TGTGCCAGCAGTTCGCAGGGGGGATACTACACCTTC
-,TRBJ1-1,TRBV6-4,-,CASSDSDNTEAFF,TGTGCCAGCAGTGACTCGGACAACACTGAAGCTTTCTTT
-,TRBJ2-1,TRBV11-3,-,CASSLRTGLSYNEQFF,TGTGCCAGCAGCTTAAGGACCGGGTTGTCCTACAATGAGCAGTTCTTC
-,TRBJ1-4,TRBV28,-,CASSLRTGRKAREEKLFF,TGTGCCAGCAGTTTAAGGACGGGCAGAAAGGCCAGGGAAGAAAAACTGTTTTTT
-,TRBJ2-6,TRBV6-2/TRBV6-3,-,CASSYSEGSGANVLTF,TGTGCCAGCAGTTACTCCGAGGGATCTGGGGCCAACGTCCTGACTTTC
-,TRBJ1-2,TRBV27,-,CASTPWGGQGGYTF,TGTGCCAGCACTCCGTGGGGAGGCCAAGGGGGCTACACCTTC
-,TRBJ2-7,TRBV19,-,CASSSAARRGNEQYF,TGTGCCAGTAGTTCCGCCGCTAGGAGGGGAAACGAGCAGTACTTC
-,TRBJ2-1,TRBV10-3,TRBD2,CAISQGLVDEQFF,TGTGCCATCAGTCAGGGACTAGTCGATGAGCAGTTCTTC
-,TRBJ2-1,TRBV4-1,TRBD2,CASSQSPSGSYNEQFF,TGCGCCAGCAGCCAATCCCCTAGCGGGTCTTACAATGAGCAGTTCTTC